Listed below are T cell receptor beta chains from one sample, sequenced in a study of T cells in Graves' hyperthyroidism and ophthalmopathy. From the multiplex PCR reads, TCRdb called clonotypes with MiXCR, one entry per CDR3 protein. The sample gives around 440,000 distinct CDR3 sequences, 15% to 19% of which show up once; 12% to 15% is in the top ten. Sequencing input: blood. All receptors come from a woman between 18 and 29 years old with Graves' hyperthyroidism. The CDR3 runs from the conserved cysteine through the conserved F or W. A D gene is named only where the DNA matches it firmly. Size values are once, few and many counts, or a class for expanded clones, and some rows have none.

.,TRBJ2-6,TRBV29-1,.,CSVSLRQGNSGANVLTF,TGCAGCGTTAGTCTAAGGCAGGGTAACTCTGGGGCCAACGTCCTGACTTTC
many,TRBJ1-5,TRBV18,.,CASSPGESYNQPQHF,TGTGCCAGCTCACCCGGGGAATCCTACAATCAGCCCCAGCATTTT
few,TRBJ2-1,TRBV19,TRBD2,CASSIRTSGVGYNEQFF,TGTGCCAGTAGTATTCGGACTAGCGGGGTTGGTTACAATGAGCAGTTCTTC
many,TRBJ2-2,TRBV20-1,.,CSAPISGATGELFF,TGCAGTGCCCCTATATCGGGAGCGACCGGGGAGCTGTTTTTT
.,TRBJ2-1,TRBV6-2/TRBV6-3,.,CASTPLDLRLGEQFF,TGTGCCAGCACCCCCTTAGACCTACGTCTCGGAGAGCAGTTCTTC
.,TRBJ2-7,TRBV10-3,.,CAIRSLASEQYF,TGTGCCATCAGATCACTAGCTTCCGAGCAGTACTTC
.,TRBJ2-5,TRBV20-1,TRBD2,CSAGGRAWETQYF,TGCAGTGCCGGCGGGAGGGCCTGGGAGACCCAGTACTTC
.,TRBJ2-5,TRBV9,.,CASSVMGNQETQYF,TGTGCCAGCAGCGTTATGGGGAACCAAGAGACCCAGTACTTC
few,TRBJ2-1,TRBV14,TRBD1,CASSQGGQRKFF,TGTGCCAGCAGCCAAGGGGGACAGCGAAAGTTCTTC
many,TRBJ1-4,TRBV12-3/TRBV12-4,.,CASSLGGQGEKLFF,TGTGCCAGCAGTTTGGGGGGGCAGGGTGAAAAACTGTTTTTT
many,TRBJ2-5,TRBV12-3/TRBV12-4,TRBD2,CASSLWLAGAETQYF,TGTGCCAGCAGTTTATGGCTAGCGGGAGCCGAGACCCAGTACTTC
.,TRBJ2-2,TRBV4-1,TRBD1,CASSPSGTGGSGELFF,TGCGCCAGCAGCCCGTCCGGGACAGGGGGCTCCGGGGAGCTGTTTTTT
many,TRBJ1-1,TRBV29-1,.,CSVRADSTEAFF,TGCAGCGTCCGCGCGGATAGCACTGAAGCTTTCTTT
.,TRBJ2-7,TRBV6-1,TRBD1,CASGTGRGEQYF,TGTGCCAGCGGGACAGGGAGGGGCGAGCAGTACTTC
many,TRBJ2-1,TRBV7-3,.,CASSFTRDREQFF,TGTGCCAGCAGCTTTACTCGGGATCGGGAGCAGTTCTTC
few,TRBJ1-6,TRBV20-1,.,CSAVLQGRGEPLHF,TGCAGTGCTGTCCTCCAGGGGAGAGGAGAACCCCTCCACTTT
.,TRBJ1-3,TRBV7-2,.,CASSFDDTNSGNTIYF,TGTGCCAGCAGCTTCGACGACACAAACTCTGGAAACACCATATATTTT
few,TRBJ2-7,TRBV9,.,CASSGQGKGPSHEQYF,TGTGCCAGCAGCGGGCAGGGGAAGGGGCCGTCCCACGAGCAGTACTTC
many,TRBJ1-6,TRBV7-3,.,CASSRGQYNSPLHF,TGTGCCAGCAGCCGTGGACAGTATAATTCACCCCTCCACTTT
many,TRBJ2-3,TRBV6-2/TRBV6-3,.,CASRRDSTDTQYF,TGTGCCAGCCGACGGGACTCCACAGATACGCAGTATTTT
few,TRBJ2-5,TRBV27,.,CASSLSFNTQETQYF,TGTGCCAGCAGTTTATCATTTAACACCCAAGAGACCCAGTACTTC
many,TRBJ2-7,TRBV28,TRBD2,CASPPGTWDYHSYEQYF,TGTGCCAGCCCACCCGGAACCTGGGACTACCACTCCTACGAGCAGTACTTC
.,TRBJ1-2,TRBV5-1,.,CASSLGFNGYTF,TGCGCCAGCAGCTTGGGTTTCAATGGCTACACCTTC
many,TRBJ2-3,TRBV20-1,.,CSASNREHGTDTQYF,TGCAGTGCTAGTAACAGGGAACATGGCACAGATACGCAGTATTTT
.,TRBJ2-1,TRBV11-3,TRBD2,CASSPRSGRGGEQFF,TGTGCCAGCAGCCCCCGTAGCGGGAGGGGGGGTGAGCAGTTCTTC
.,TRBJ2-1,TRBV12-3/TRBV12-4,.,CASSLWMIARRTYNEQFF,TGTGCCAGCAGTTTATGGATGATAGCCCGGAGGACCTACAATGAGCAGTTCTTC
few,TRBJ2-7,TRBV7-9,.,CASSLEPGRANEQYF,TGTGCCAGCAGCTTAGAGCCGGGTAGAGCGAACGAGCAGTACTTC
many,TRBJ2-1,TRBV5-1,TRBD1,CASSSGRTGGNNEQFF,TGCGCCAGCAGCTCGGGAAGGACAGGGGGCAACAATGAGCAGTTCTTC
many,TRBJ2-3,TRBV7-3,.,CASSSQGFSTDTQYF,TGTGCCAGCAGCTCACAGGGTTTTAGCACAGATACGCAGTATTTT
.,TRBJ1-2,TRBV12-3/TRBV12-4,.,CASSLTADYGYTF,TGTGCCAGCAGTTTAACAGCTGACTATGGCTACACCTTC
many,TRBJ1-6,TRBV10-3,.,CATSGGDSPLHF,TGTGCCACCAGTGGGGGGGATTCACCCCTCCACTTT
.,TRBJ1-1,TRBV14,TRBD1,CASSPWTGGKDTETFF,TGTGCCAGCAGCCCCTGGACAGGGGGCAAGGACACTGAAACTTTCTTT
.,TRBJ2-5,TRBV10-2,TRBD2,CASSRRRGGETQYF,TGCGCCAGCAGCCGGAGACGGGGAGGGGAGACCCAGTACTTC
many,TRBJ2-3,TRBV11-1,.,CASSLRLGGDTQYF,TGTGCCAGCAGCTTAAGACTAGGAGGGGATACGCAGTATTTT
few,TRBJ2-2,TRBV20-1,TRBD1,CSAGIPGQYSTGELFF,TGCAGTGCTGGAATACCGGGACAGTACTCGACAGGGGAGCTGTTTTTT
few,TRBJ1-1,TRBV20-1,TRBD1,CSAIRTGHTEAFF,TGCAGTGCTATAAGGACAGGGCATACTGAAGCTTTCTTT
many,TRBJ2-5,TRBV28,.,CASSWALTGQETQYF,TGTGCCAGCAGTTGGGCCCTGACAGGTCAAGAGACCCAGTACTTC
many,TRBJ2-7,TRBV5-1,.,CASSLELSSAEQYF,TGCGCCAGCAGCTTGGAGCTCTCTAGCGCCGAGCAGTACTTC
many,TRBJ2-7,TRBV6-1,TRBD1,CASSVLPGQGSYEQYF,TGTGCCAGCAGTGTTTTACCGGGACAGGGATCCTACGAGCAGTACTTC
many,TRBJ1-5,TRBV15,.,CATSRTRDTSNQPQHF,TGTGCCACCAGCAGAACCCGAGACACCAGCAATCAGCCCCAGCATTTT
.,TRBJ2-1,TRBV6-1,.,CASMLLGEQFF,TGTGCCAGCATGCTGCTCGGCGAGCAGTTCTTC
few,TRBJ1-3,TRBV18,.,CASSPRDMAGNTIYF,TGTGCCAGCTCACCGAGAGACATGGCCGGAAACACCATATATTTT
many,TRBJ1-1,TRBV20-1,.,CSARFGPTEAFF,TGCAGTGCCCGGTTTGGGCCCACTGAAGCTTTCTTT
many,TRBJ2-2,TRBV28,.,CASTHVWGNTGELFF,TGTGCCAGCACCCATGTCTGGGGGAACACCGGGGAGCTGTTTTTT
many,TRBJ2-7,TRBV27,TRBD2,CASSLTASGSYEQYF,TGTGCCAGCAGTTTGACCGCTAGCGGGAGTTACGAGCAGTACTTC
few,TRBJ2-1,TRBV15,.,CATSRDMTPGQSNEQFF,TGTGCCACCAGCAGGGACATGACTCCGGGACAAAGCAATGAGCAGTTCTTC
many,TRBJ2-7,TRBV28,TRBD2,CASSLGGGAYEQYF,TGTGCCAGCAGTCTCGGGGGGGGGGCCTACGAGCAGTACTTC
many,TRBJ2-7,TRBV7-9,.,CASSPRGPGTSYEQYF,TGTGCCAGCAGCCCCAGGGGTCCAGGGACCTCCTACGAGCAGTACTTC
many,TRBJ2-1,TRBV2,.,CASSDGGGNEQFF,TGTGCCAGCAGCGATGGTGGGGGGAATGAGCAGTTCTTC
.,TRBJ2-5,TRBV5-6,.,CASSRDLRETQYF,TGTGCCAGCAGCCGGGACTTACGGGAGACCCAGTACTTC
many,TRBJ1-5,TRBV12-3/TRBV12-4,.,CASGGWGQPQHF,TGTGCCAGCGGCGGATGGGGTCAGCCCCAGCATTTT
few,TRBJ2-2,TRBV4-1,.,CASRSRPVDTGELFF,TGCGCCAGCCGATCCCGTCCGGTGGACACCGGGGAGCTGTTTTTT
few,TRBJ2-7,TRBV3-1,.,CASSQDITPSYEQYF,TGTGCCAGCAGCCAAGATATTACCCCCTCCTACGAGCAGTACTTC
many,TRBJ2-7,TRBV19,TRBD1,CASSFLTGDTPLEQYF,TGTGCCAGTAGTTTCCTAACAGGGGACACCCCTCTCGAGCAGTACTTC
many,TRBJ2-6,TRBV10-3,TRBD2,CAITSSGRLAGTGANVLTF,TGTGCCATCACCTCATCCGGGAGACTAGCGGGAACTGGGGCCAACGTCCTGACTTTC
many,TRBJ2-3,TRBV4-3,.,CASSQGDSFLDTQYF,TGCGCCAGCAGCCAAGGAGATAGTTTCTTAGATACGCAGTATTTT
many,TRBJ2-1,TRBV20-1,TRBD2,CSARDLAVGYPSYNEQFF,TGCAGTGCTAGAGACCTAGCGGTGGGCTATCCCTCCTACAATGAGCAGTTCTTC
many,TRBJ2-7,TRBV20-1,TRBD2,CSAGQRSGTFSYEQYF,TGCAGTGCTGGGCAACGGAGCGGGACTTTCTCCTACGAGCAGTACTTC
.,TRBJ2-3,TRBV5-6,TRBD2,CASGPAGGLTDTQYF,TGTGCCAGCGGGCCTGCGGGGGGGCTCACAGATACGCAGTATTTT
.,TRBJ1-5,TRBV7-2,TRBD1,CASSLGRSGQGMWSNQPQHF,TGTGCCAGCAGCTTAGGAAGATCGGGACAGGGTATGTGGAGCAATCAGCCCCAGCATTTT